The clone carrying this T cell receptor (beta chain) was detected many times. The antigen is unknown. Germline values: CDR1 PRHDT, CDR2 FYEKMQ (reference sequence). J was trimmed by 5 bases and V by 4 bases; bases with no gene match: 11. There are 17 residues in the CDR3. This sample is part of a study of T-cell reconstitution after alpha-beta-depleted transplantation in children. Preparation of the TCRbeta library involved a method that used unique molecular identifiers. TCRdb analysed the PCR reads with MiXCR anew, one entry per CDR3 protein. Of approximately 500,000 distinct CDR3 sequences in the sample, roughly a tenth were seen once. Study-level findings and limits: Surviving recipient T cells and thymic progenitors produced the high day-60 TCRbeta diversity seen in some patients. Once a year had passed after transplant, T-cell counts and diversity came mostly from newly produced T cells. Several hundred rapidly expanded clones from non-depleted graft cells reportedly supplied alpha-beta T cells about two months post-transplant.

This TCR derives from a child aged 2 to 15 with inherited bone marrow failure, due to receive a stem cell transplant. The V and J genes are TRBV13 and TRBJ2-1; 10 positions agree with TRBD2. Sequencing used PBMCs, obtained before TCRalphabeta/CD19-depleted stem cell transplant. The CDR3 DNA is TGTGCCAGCAGCTCCTCCTATTGGACTAGCGGAGACAATGAGCAGTTCTTC. Its translation: CASSSSYWTSGDNEQFF.